This section outlines one T cell receptor (beta chain) sequence together with its context. Its specificity is not known. This sample was taken from a study of identical twins. A universal primer site was added by template switching, and unique molecular identifiers were carried by the cDNA. TCRdb called the 5' RACE reads again in MiXCR, with one record for every CDR3 protein. The table lists a few hundred thousand distinct CDR3 sequences, around a tenth of them singletons. Overall study findings and caveats: There were fewer insertions in abundant cord blood beta clonotypes, but memory repertoires showed no such pattern. Models underestimated TCR alpha sharing (out-of-frame) in monozygotic twins.

The CDR3 covers 17 residues. Germline CDR1 LNHNV, CDR2 YYDKDF (reference sequence). V gave up 0 bases and J gave up 6 bases, with 18 bases separating them. The same data also contributed to another study, on yellow fever vaccine responses in identical twins.

V gene TRBV15 combines with J gene TRBJ2-1; the D is unclear. Sequencing was performed on PBMCs. The sequence derives from a woman under 30 in good health. As DNA, the CDR3 is TGTGCCACCAGCAGAGATAGTGGGCCAGGCAGCACCAATGAGCAGTTCTTC. Protein: CATSRDSGPGSTNEQFF. The full variable domain, its missing parts supplied by reference TRBV15 and TRBJ2-1, is DAMVIQNPRYQVTQFGKPVTLSCSQTLNHNVMYWYQQKSSQAPKLLFHYYDKDFNNEADTPDNFQSRRPNTSFCFLDIRSPGLGDTAMYLCATSRDSGPGSTNEQFFGPGTRLTVL.